The 5 T cell receptor beta chains in this list originate from one sample, sequenced in a study of T cells expressing NK-cell markers. From the 5' RACE reads, TCRdb lists one entry per CDR3 protein and no DNA. In total, the table holds about 460,000 distinct CDR3 sequences. The sample was blood T cells: a sorted CD56 or NKG2C T cell subset, CD4+ or CD8+ T cells, or bulk PBMC T cells (not recorded which). The receptor source for this set is a woman aged 45-65 years in good health.

The rearrangement uses TRBV27 and TRBJ2-7; TCRdb's D call, TRBD2, is unchecked because there is no DNA. Germline V gene sequence: CDR1 MNHEY, CDR2 SMNVEV (reference sequence). The CDR3 consists of 13 residues. The CDR3 region is CASSPRLAYEQYF.

V gene TRBV3-1 combines with J gene TRBJ2-7; TCRdb's assignment of TRBD1 cannot be checked, as there is no DNA. From germline, CDR1 is LGHDT and CDR2 YNNKEL (reference sequence). The CDR3 spans 15 residues. The CDR3 reads CASSQDRKGRGEQYF.

The chain uses TRBV7-8 and TRBJ2-5; without DNA, the TCRdb call of TRBD1 cannot be checked. Germline V CDR1 and CDR2: SGHVS, FQNEAQ. This CDR3 is 15 amino acids long. CDR3 amino acids: CASSFTGQQQETQYF.

The CDR3 spells CASKKGSTTDTQYF. The gene calls are TRBV12-3 or TRBV12-4 and TRBJ2-3; TCRdb's D gene call, TRBD2, goes unchecked for lack of DNA. The CDR3 has 14 residues.

The CDR3 sequence: CASSPERNGNEQFF. V is TRBV7-8 and J is TRBJ2-1. The CDR3 runs to 14 residues. Germline V lookup: CDR1 SGHVS, CDR2 FQNEAQ.